A selection of T cell receptor beta chains follows, all from one sample in a study of blood T cell repertoires in COVID-19. Here immunoSEQ multiplex PCR was the method, and the copy in TCRdb shows in-frame clones only, minus some. The sample includes approximately 180,000 clones, 88% of them seen just once. Sequencing was performed on peripheral blood. The receptors stem from a man between 40 and 49 years old with active or convalescent COVID-19. CDR3s include the opening cysteine and the closing phenylalanine or tryptophan. The order of the fields is clone size, J gene, CDR3 length, V gene, CDR3 protein. Only part of the rows carry a size: once, few, many, or a class if the clone is expanded.

>NA|TRBJ1-2|12|TRBV10-3
CAITEGVYGYTF
>few|TRBJ1-1|15|TRBV9
CASSIGATGVTEAFF
>NA|TRBJ1-5|13|TRBV28
CAVTDYSNQPQHF
>NA|TRBJ2-3|14|TRBV3-1/TRBV3-2
CASSQGRDTDTQYF
>once|TRBJ2-7|11|TRBV2
CASRIGPEQYF
>once|TRBJ1-5|14|TRBV6-4
CASSPGQGYQPQHF
>NA|TRBJ2-7|16|TRBV5-1
CASSSGGGAGDYEQYF
>NA|TRBJ1-1|16|TRBV18
CASSPPRGGMNTEAFF
>NA|TRBJ1-1|17|TRBV27
CASSPRSYRGSNTEAFF
>NA|TRBJ2-7|13|TRBV2
CASSEKQGLEQYF
>NA|TRBJ2-1|15|TRBV7-3
CASSLTDGGNNEQFF
>NA|TRBJ2-1|16|TRBV7-9
CASSLTGTRGVIKQFF